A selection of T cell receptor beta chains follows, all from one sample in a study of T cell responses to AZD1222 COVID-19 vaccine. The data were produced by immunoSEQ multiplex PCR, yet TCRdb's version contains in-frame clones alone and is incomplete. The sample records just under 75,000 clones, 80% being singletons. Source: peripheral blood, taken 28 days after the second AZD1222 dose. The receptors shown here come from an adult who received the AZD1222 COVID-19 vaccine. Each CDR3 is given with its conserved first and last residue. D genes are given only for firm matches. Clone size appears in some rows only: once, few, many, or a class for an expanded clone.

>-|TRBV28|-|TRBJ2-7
TGTGCCAGCAACTCCGCGGGGACGCACGAAACCTACGAGCAGTACTTC
CASNSAGTHETYEQYF
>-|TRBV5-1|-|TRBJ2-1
TGCGCCAGCAGCTTGTTGAACGGGGGGCAGGGCAATGAGCAGTTCTTC
CASSLLNGGQGNEQFF
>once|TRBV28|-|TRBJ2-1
TGTGCCAGCAGTGTTACCGGGAATTACAATGAGCAGTTCTTC
CASSVTGNYNEQFF
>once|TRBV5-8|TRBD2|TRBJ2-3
TGTGCCAGCAGCATGCGGGGGACTAGCGGGACTGGCACAGATACGCAGTATTTT
CASSMRGTSGTGTDTQYF
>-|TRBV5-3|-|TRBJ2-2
TGTGCCAGGAAGACCGGGGAGCTGTTTTTT
CARKTGELFF
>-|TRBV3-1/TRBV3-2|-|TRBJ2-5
TGTGCCAGCAGCCAAGTTCCAGCGAGCTCCCAGTACTTC
CASSQVPASSQYF
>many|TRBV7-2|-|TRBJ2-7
TGTGCCAGCAGCTTTCATAAGGTATACGAGCAGTACTTC
CASSFHKVYEQYF
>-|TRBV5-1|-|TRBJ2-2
TGCGCCAGCAGCCCCACGGGGGTGGACCAGGACGGGGAGCTGTTTTTT
CASSPTGVDQDGELFF
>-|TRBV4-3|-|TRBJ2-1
TGCGCCAGCAGCCCCGAATTAGCGGACAATGAGCAGTTCTTC
CASSPELADNEQFF
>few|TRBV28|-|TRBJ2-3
TGTGCCAGCAGTTTATGGGGAGTTAGGGCCACAGATACGCAGTATTTT
CASSLWGVRATDTQYF
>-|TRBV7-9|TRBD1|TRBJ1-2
TGTGCCAGCAGCCCCCAGGGGGATGGCTACACCTTC
CASSPQGDGYTF
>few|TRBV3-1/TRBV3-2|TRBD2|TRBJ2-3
TGTGCCAGCAGCCAAATAGCGGGTTACACAGATACGCAGTATTTT
CASSQIAGYTDTQYF
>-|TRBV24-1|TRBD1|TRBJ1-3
TGTGCCACCAGTGACTCGAGGACAGGGGCTGGAAACACCATATATTTT
CATSDSRTGAGNTIYF
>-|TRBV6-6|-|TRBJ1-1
TGTGCCAGCAGTCCACTCCCCTTGGTCGAGGGGCCGGTTACTGAAGCTTTCTTT
CASSPLPLVEGPVTEAFF
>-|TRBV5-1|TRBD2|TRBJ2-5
TGCGCCAGCAGGTTTCTTCTAGCGGGGGAAGAGACCCAGTACTTC
CASRFLLAGEETQYF
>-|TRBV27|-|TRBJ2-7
TGTGCCAGCAGTTCCCGGGGACCCAACCACGAGCAGTACTTC
CASSSRGPNHEQYF
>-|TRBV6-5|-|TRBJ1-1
TGTGCCAGCAGTTGGACCGGAAGGTCCAGGGCTTTCTTT
CASSWTGRSRAFF
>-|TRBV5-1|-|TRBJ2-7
TGCGCCAGCACACCACAGAGCCGCTCCTACGAGCAGTACTTC
CASTPQSRSYEQYF
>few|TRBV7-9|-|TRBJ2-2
TGTGCCAGCAGTCCAGGGTTCGACACCGGGGAGCTGTTTTTT
CASSPGFDTGELFF
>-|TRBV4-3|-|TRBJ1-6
TGCGCCAGCAGCCAAGAGGGATCCAGGGGAAAGGCACCCCTCCACTTT
CASSQEGSRGKAPLHF
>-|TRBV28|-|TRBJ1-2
TGTGCCAGCAGTCCGAGCACGGGGTTCAAGGGCTACACCTTC
CASSPSTGFKGYTF
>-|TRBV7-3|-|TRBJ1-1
TGTGCCAGCAGCTCAAAGTCCACTGAAGCTTTCTTT
CASSSKSTEAFF
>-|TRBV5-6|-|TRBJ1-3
TGTGCCAGCAGCTTGGAGACGGACTACTCTGGAAACACCATATATTTT
CASSLETDYSGNTIYF
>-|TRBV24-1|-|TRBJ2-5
TGTGCCACCAGTGACAGGGTCCTGGAGACCCAGTACTTC
CATSDRVLETQYF
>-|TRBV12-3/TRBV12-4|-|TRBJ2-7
TGTGCCAGCAGTTTGCAACAGTCCTACGAGCAGTACTTC
CASSLQQSYEQYF
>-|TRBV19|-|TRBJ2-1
TGTGCCAGTAGTATCGACAGGGACTACATATCTGAGCAGTTCTTC
CASSIDRDYISEQFF
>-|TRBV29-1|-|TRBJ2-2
TGCAGCGTTGATCGAGCGGGTAACACCGGGGAGCTGTTTTTT
CSVDRAGNTGELFF
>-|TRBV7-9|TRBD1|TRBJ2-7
TGTGCCAGCAGCTTTGACAGGGCACACGAGCAGTACTTC
CASSFDRAHEQYF
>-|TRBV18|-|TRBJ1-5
TGTGCCAGCTCACCACAAGCTAGCAATCAGCCCCAGCATTTT
CASSPQASNQPQHF
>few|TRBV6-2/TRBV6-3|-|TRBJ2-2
TGTGCCAGCAGTTACAACGGGCGGACCGGGGAGCTGTTTTTT
CASSYNGRTGELFF
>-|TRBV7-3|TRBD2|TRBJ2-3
TGTGCCAGCAGCTTCCTAGCGGGAACTAGCACAGATACGCAGTATTTT
CASSFLAGTSTDTQYF
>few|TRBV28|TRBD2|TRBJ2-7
TGTGCCAGCAGTCAAATAGGACTAGCGGGGTCATCCTACGAGCAGTACTTC
CASSQIGLAGSSYEQYF
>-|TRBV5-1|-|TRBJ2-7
TGCGCCAGCAGCTTCCGCGGGCCCACCTACGAGCAGTACTTC
CASSFRGPTYEQYF
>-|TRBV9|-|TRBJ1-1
TGTGCCAGCAGCGTAGCTCGGGCCACTGAAGCTTTCTTT
CASSVARATEAFF
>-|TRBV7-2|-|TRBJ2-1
TGTGCCAGCAGCTTTCGAGGGGTGGGTGAGCAGTTCTTC
CASSFRGVGEQFF
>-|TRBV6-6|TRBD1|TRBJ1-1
TGTGCCAGCAGTTACTCGACAGGGGGAACTGAAGCTTTCTTT
CASSYSTGGTEAFF
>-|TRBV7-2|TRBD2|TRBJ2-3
TGTGCCAGCAGCTTAGTGGCCACTAGCGGGCTATTCACAGATACGCAGTATTTT
CASSLVATSGLFTDTQYF
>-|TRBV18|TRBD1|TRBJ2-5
TGTGCCAGCTCAAAGGGACAGGGGCAAGAGACCCAGTACTTC
CASSKGQGQETQYF
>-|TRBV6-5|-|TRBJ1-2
TGTGCCACCGAATTCAGGGGAGGCGGCTACACCTTC
CATEFRGGGYTF
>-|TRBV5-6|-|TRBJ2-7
TGTGCCAGCAGCTCCGGGCTACATGGGAACGAGCAGTACTTC
CASSSGLHGNEQYF
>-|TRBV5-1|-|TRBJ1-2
TGCGCCAGCAGCTTGTCCGCAGGGCTCAACTATGGCTACACCTTC
CASSLSAGLNYGYTF
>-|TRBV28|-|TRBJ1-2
TGTGCCAGCATGCCACTTGGTGACGCTAACTATGGCTACACCTTC
CASMPLGDANYGYTF
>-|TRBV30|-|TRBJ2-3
TGTGCCTGGAGCCTGCCTGCTGCAGATACGCAGTATTTT
CAWSLPAADTQYF
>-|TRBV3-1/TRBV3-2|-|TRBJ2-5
TGTGCCAGCAGCCAAAAACAGGGACTACAAGAGACCCAGTACTTC
CASSQKQGLQETQYF
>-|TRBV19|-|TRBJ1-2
TGTGCCAGTAGTCCGCCCCAGGGCGGCTACACCTTC
CASSPPQGGYTF
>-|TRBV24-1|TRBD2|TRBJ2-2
TGTGCCACCAGGGGACTAGGCTCCACCGGGGAGCTGTTTTTT
CATRGLGSTGELFF